What follows describes a single T cell receptor (beta chain). The TCR beta library used iRepertoire HTBI primers with Arm-PCR amplification of CDR3. TCRdb used MiXCR to reprocess the multiplex PCR reads, holding one entry per CDR3 protein. The table shows a few hundred thousand distinct CDR3 sequences, with approximately 16% occurring only once. The sample originates from a study of regulatory T cells in long-lasting Graves disease. Time point reported: newly diagnosed GD, antithyroid drugs for less than 3 months. Making the TCR library involved RNA that had been extracted from PBMCs. CDR3 size: 14 residues. The ends lost 3 bases at V and 4 bases at J; junction bases unmatched: 3. Germline assignment: CDR1 KGHSY and CDR2 FQNENV. This same sample was also part of a study on T cells in Graves' hyperthyroidism and ophthalmopathy. From that study: Stable Graves' hyperthyroidism denoted no ophthalmopathy progression over 18 months. Uncontrolled infection, other autoimmune disease, pregnancy or lactation disqualified patients from enrolment.

This specimen was peripheral blood mononuclear cells (PBMCs), taken at new diagnosis, from a patient treated with antithyroid drugs. The source of this sequence is a man in his forties with Graves disease. The rearrangement uses TRBV16 and TRBJ1-1, with TRBD1 matching 9 bases. The CDR3 sequence is CASSQRQGVTEAFF. The CDR3, as DNA: TGTGCCAGCAGCCAGAGACAGGGGGTCACTGAAGCTTTCTTT.